This T cell receptor beta chain stems from a study of blood T cell repertoires in COVID-19. The germline CDR1 and CDR2 sequences are GTSNPN and SVGIG (reference sequence). CDR3 size: 13 residues. Trimming cost V 0 bases and J 10 bases, with 15 bases left between them. TCRdb keeps only in-frame clones here, not all; method: immunoSEQ multiplex PCR. The table shows tens of thousands of clones, with more than 90% occurring only once. The J gene is TRBJ1-1, the V gene TRBV30; D call uncertain. This clonotype was obtained from a man aged 55-75 years with acute or convalescent COVID-19. Source material: peripheral blood. CDR3 in amino acids: CAWSVRDTQGAFF. The DNA for the CDR3 is TGTGCCTGGAGTGTACGGGATACTCAAGGAGCTTTCTTT.